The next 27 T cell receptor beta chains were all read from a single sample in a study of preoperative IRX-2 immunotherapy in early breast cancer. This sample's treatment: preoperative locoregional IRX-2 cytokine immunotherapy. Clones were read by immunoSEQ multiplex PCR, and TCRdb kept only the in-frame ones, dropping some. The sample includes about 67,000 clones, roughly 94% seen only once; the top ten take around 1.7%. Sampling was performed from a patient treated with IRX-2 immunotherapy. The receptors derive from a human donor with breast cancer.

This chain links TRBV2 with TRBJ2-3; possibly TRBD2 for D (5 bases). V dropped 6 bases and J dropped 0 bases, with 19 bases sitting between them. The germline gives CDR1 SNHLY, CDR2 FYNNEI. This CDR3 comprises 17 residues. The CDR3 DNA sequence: TGTGCCAGCAGGTTCCCGTCTCGGGGTCCTAGCACAGATACGCAGTATTTT. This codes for CASRFPSRGPSTDTQYF. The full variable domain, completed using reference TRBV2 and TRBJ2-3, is EPEVTQTPSHQVTQMGQEVILRCVPISNHLYFYWYRQILGQKVEFLVSFYNNEISEKSEIFDDQFSVERPDGSNFTLKIRSTKLEDSAMYFCASRFPSRGPSTDTQYFGPGTRLTVL.

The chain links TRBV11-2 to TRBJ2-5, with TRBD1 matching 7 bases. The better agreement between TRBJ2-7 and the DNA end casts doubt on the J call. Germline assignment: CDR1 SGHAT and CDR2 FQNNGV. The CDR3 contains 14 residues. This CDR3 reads CASQLRGRSYEQYF. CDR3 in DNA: TGTGCCAGCCAGCTTAGGGGGCGCTCCTACGAGCAGTACTTC.

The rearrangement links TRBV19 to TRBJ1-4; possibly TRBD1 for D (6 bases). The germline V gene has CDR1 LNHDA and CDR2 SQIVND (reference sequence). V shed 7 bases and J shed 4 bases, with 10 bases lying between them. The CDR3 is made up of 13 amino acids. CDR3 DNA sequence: TGTGCCAGTACGGGGGCCCGTAATGAAAAACTGTTTTTT. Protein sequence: CASTGARNEKLFF.

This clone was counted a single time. CDR3 nucleotide sequence: TGTGCCAGCACCCGACAGGGGAATGGCTACACCTTC. Its translation is CASTRQGNGYTF. This chain uses TRBV9 with TRBJ1-2, with TRBD1 matching over 8 bases. This CDR3 comprises 12 residues. The V gene end was trimmed by 6 bases and the J gene end by 6 bases; junction bases not matched to a gene: 4. Germline CDR1 reads SGDLS; CDR2 reads YYNGEE.

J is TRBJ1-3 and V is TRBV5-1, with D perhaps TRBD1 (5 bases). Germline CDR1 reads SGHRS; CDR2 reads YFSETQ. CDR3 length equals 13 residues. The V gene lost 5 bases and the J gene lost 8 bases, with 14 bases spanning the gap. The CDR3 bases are TGCGCCAGCAGTCCCTGGGGGGAGGACACCATATATTTT. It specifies CASSPWGEDTIYF.

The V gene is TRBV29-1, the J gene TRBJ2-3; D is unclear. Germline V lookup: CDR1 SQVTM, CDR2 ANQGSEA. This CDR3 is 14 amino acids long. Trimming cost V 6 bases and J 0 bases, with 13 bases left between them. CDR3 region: CSVTPTLSTDTQYF. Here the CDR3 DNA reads TGCAGCGTCACTCCCACTCTTAGCACAGATACGCAGTATTTT.

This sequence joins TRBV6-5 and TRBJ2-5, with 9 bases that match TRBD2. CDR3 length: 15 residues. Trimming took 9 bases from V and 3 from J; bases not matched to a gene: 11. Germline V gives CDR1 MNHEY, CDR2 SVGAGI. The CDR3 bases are TGTGCCAGTTACAGAGCTAGCGGGGCTAAAGAGACCCAGTACTTC. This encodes CASYRASGAKETQYF.

The CDR3 loop is CASSPPGLRTDTQYF. CDR3 nucleotides: TGTGCCAGCAGCCCTCCGGGACTCCGCACAGATACGCAGTATTTT. The chain combines TRBV6-5 with TRBJ2-3; weak D call: TRBD2 (6 bases). In germline, CDR1 is MNHEY, CDR2 SVGAGI. The CDR3 has 15 amino acids. Trimming pared 6 bases from V and 1 base from J, leaving 14 bases between.

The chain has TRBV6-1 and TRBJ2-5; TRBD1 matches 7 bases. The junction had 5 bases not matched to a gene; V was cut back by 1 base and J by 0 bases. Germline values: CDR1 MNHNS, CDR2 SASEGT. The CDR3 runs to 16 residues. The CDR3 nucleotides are TGTGCCAGCAGTGAAGGCAAGGGGGCCCACCAAGAGACCCAGTACTTC. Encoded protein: CASSEGKGAHQETQYF.

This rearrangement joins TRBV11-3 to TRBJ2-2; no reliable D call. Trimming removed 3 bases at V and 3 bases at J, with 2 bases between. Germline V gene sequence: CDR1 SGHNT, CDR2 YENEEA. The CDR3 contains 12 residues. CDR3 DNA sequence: TGTGCCAGCAGCTTTGACACCGGGGAGCTGTTTTTT. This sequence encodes CASSFDTGELFF.

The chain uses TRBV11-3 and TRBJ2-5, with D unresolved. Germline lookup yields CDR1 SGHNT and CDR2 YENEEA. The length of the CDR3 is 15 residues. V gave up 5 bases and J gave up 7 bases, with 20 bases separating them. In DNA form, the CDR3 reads TGTGCCAGCAGCCCCCAGGCGGACCCCATGGCGACCCAGTACTTC. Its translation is CASSPQADPMATQYF.

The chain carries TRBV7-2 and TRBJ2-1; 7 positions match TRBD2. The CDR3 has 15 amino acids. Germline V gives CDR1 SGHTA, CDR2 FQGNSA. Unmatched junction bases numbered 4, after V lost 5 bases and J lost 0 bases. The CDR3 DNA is TGTGCCAGCAGCCCACTAGCGAGCTCCTACAATGAGCAGTTCTTC. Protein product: CASSPLASSYNEQFF.

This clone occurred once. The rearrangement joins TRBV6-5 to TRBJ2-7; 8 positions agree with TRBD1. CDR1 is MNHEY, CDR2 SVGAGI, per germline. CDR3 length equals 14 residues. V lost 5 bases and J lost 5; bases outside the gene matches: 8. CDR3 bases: TGTGCCAGCAGTCAATACAGGGGGTCCAACGAGCAGTACTTC. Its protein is CASSQYRGSNEQYF.

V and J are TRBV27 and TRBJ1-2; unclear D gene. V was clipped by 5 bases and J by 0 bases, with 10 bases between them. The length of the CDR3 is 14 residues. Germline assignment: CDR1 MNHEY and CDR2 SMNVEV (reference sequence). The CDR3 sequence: CASSTRRTNYGYTF. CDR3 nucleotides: TGTGCCAGCAGTACCAGACGGACTAACTATGGCTACACCTTC.

CDR3 loop: CASSLGPRDINYGYTF. CDR3 sequence (DNA): TGTGCCAGCAGCTTGGGGCCCCGGGACATTAACTATGGCTACACCTTC. The chain uses TRBV5-4 and TRBJ1-2; D possibly corresponds to TRBD1 (6 bases). V lost 0 bases and J lost 1, with 13 bases in between. Per the germline V gene, CDR1 is SGHNT and CDR2 is YYREEE (reference sequence). The CDR3 is 16 residues long.

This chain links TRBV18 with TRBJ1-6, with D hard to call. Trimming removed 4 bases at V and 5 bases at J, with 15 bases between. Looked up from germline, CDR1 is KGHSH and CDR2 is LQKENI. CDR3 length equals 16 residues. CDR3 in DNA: TGTGCCAGCTCACAAACGAACGGACTAGATAATTCACCCCTCCACTTT. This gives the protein CASSQTNGLDNSPLHF.

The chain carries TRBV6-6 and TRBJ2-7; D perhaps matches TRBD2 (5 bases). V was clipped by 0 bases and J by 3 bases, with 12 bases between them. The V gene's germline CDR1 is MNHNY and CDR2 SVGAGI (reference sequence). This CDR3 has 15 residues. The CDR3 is CASSYSSLGNYEQYF. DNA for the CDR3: TGTGCCAGCAGTTACTCGAGTCTCGGGAACTACGAGCAGTACTTC.

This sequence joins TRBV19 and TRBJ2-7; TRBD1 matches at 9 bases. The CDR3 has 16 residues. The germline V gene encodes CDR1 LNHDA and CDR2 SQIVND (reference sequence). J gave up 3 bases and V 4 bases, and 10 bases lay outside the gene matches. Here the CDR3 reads CASSRTRGTGSYEQYF. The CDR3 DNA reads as TGTGCCAGTAGTAGGACCAGGGGGACAGGGAGCTACGAGCAGTACTTC.

CDR3 sequence: CASSISRGYAAFF. Here the CDR3 DNA reads TGTGCCAGTAGTATTTCTAGGGGGTACGCAGCTTTCTTT. The chain employs TRBV19 and TRBJ1-1, with D perhaps matching TRBD1 (6 bases). The CDR3 runs 13 residues. The germline gives CDR1 LNHDA, CDR2 SQIVND (reference sequence). Trimming took off 3 bases at V and 10 bases at J, with 15 bases between the two ends.

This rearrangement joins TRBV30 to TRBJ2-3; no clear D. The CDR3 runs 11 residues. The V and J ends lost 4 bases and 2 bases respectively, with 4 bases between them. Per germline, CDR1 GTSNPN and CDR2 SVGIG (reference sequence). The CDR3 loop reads CAWKNTDTQYF. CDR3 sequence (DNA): TGTGCCTGGAAGAACACAGATACGCAGTATTTT.

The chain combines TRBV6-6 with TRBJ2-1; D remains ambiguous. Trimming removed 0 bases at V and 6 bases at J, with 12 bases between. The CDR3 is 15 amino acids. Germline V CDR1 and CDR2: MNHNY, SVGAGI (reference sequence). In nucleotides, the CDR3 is TGTGCCAGCAGTTACTCTGGATCCCCCCTCAATGAGCAGTTCTTC. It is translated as CASSYSGSPLNEQFF.

The CDR3 reads CASSVGGTTYQPQHF. CDR3 in DNA: TGTGCCAGCAGCGTAGGAGGGACGACGTATCAGCCCCAGCATTTT. This chain links TRBV9 with TRBJ1-5; a weak D match, TRBD1 (5 bases). There are 15 residues in the CDR3. V lost 0 bases and J 5 bases, leaving 12 bases between the germline ends. Germline V lookup: CDR1 SGDLS, CDR2 YYNGEE. Full variable domain (outside the CDR3, taken from reference TRBV9 and TRBJ1-5): DSGVTQTPKHLITATGQRVTLRCSPRSGDLSVYWYQQSLDQGLQFLIQYYNGEERAKGNILERFSAQQFPDLHSELNLSSLELGDSALYFCASSVGGTTYQPQHFGDGTRLSIL.

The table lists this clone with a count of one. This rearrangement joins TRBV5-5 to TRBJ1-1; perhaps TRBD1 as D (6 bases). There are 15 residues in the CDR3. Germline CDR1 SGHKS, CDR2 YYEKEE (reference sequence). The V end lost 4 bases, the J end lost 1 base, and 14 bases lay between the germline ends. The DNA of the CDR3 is TGTGCCAGCAGCATGGAGGGGGTGGGGAACACTGAAGCTTTCTTT. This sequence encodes CASSMEGVGNTEAFF.

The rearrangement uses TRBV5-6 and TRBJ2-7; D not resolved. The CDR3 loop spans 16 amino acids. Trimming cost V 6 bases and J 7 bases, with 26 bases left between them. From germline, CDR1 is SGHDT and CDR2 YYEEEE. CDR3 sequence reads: CASTARRPFMMREQYF. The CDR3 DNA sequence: TGTGCCAGCACCGCCAGACGACCATTTATGATGAGGGAGCAGTACTTC.

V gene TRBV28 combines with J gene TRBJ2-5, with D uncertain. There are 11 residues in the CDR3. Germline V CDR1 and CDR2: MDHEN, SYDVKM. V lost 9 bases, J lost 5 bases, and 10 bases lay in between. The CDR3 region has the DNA TGTGCCAGTCGACATGCCGAGACCCAGTACTTC. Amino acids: CASRHAETQYF.

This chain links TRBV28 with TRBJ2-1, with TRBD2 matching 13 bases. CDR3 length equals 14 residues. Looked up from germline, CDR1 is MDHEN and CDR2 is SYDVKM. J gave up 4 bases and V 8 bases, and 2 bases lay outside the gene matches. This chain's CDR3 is CASLTSGRYNEQFF. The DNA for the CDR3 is TGTGCCAGCCTGACTAGCGGGAGGTACAATGAGCAGTTCTTC. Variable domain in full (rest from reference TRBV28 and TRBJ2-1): DVKVTQSSRYLVKRTGEKVFLECVQDMDHENMFWYRQDPGLGLRLIYFSYDVKMKEKGDIPEGYSVSREKKERFSLILESASTNQTSMYLCASLTSGRYNEQFFGPGTRLTVL.

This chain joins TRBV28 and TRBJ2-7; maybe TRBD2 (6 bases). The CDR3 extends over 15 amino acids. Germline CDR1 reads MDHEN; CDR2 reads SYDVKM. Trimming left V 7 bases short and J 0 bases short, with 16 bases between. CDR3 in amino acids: CASNEGGTSSYEQYF. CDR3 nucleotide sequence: TGTGCCAGCAACGAGGGAGGAACGAGCTCCTACGAGCAGTACTTC.